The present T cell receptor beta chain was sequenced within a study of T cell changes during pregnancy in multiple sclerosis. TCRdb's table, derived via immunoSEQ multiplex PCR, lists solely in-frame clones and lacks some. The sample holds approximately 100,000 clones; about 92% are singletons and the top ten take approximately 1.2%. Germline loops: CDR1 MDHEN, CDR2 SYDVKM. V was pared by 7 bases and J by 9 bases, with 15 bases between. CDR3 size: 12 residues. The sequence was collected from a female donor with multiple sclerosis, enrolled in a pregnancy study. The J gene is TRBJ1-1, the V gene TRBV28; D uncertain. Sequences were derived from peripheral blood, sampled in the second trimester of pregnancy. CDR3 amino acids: CASNSEGRQAFF. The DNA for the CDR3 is TGTGCCAGCAACTCGGAGGGCCGACAAGCTTTCTTT.